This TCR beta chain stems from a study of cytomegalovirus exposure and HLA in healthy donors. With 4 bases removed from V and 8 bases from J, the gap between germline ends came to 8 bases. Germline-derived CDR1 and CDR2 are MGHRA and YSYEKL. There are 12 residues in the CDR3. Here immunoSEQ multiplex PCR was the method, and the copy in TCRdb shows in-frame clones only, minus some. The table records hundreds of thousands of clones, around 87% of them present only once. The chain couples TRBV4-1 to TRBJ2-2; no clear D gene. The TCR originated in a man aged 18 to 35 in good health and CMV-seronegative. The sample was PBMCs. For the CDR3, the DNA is TGCGCCAGCAGCCCGCTCTATGGGGAGCTGTTTTTT. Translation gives CASSPLYGELFF.